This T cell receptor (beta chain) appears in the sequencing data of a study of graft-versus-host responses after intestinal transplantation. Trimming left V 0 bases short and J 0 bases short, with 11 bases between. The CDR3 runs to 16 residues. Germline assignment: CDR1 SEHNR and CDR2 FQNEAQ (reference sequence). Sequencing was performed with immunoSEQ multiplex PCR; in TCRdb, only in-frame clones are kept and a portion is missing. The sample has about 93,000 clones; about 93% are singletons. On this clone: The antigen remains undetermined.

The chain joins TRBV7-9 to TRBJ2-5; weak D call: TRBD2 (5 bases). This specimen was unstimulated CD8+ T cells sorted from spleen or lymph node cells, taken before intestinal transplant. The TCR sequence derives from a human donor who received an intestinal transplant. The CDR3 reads CASSLATTIDQETQYF. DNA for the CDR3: TGTGCCAGCAGCTTAGCGACTACAATAGACCAAGAGACCCAGTACTTC.